Following are 5 T cell receptor beta chains from one sample sequenced in a study of blood T cell repertoires in COVID-19. The repertoire was sequenced with immunoSEQ multiplex PCR; TCRdb's copy has only in-frame clones and lacks some. The top ten hold 1.2% of the sample, which has roughly 260,000 clones, about 91% seen once. The sequenced sample consisted of PBMCs or T cells enriched from blood (not recorded which). The receptors here all came from a human donor in a cohort exposed to, infected with or recovered from COVID-19 (not recorded which). The donor label of this sample is uncertain.

The rearrangement joins TRBV7-3 to TRBJ2-3; D is perhaps TRBD2 (6 bases). V lost 6 bases and J 6 bases, leaving 16 bases between the germline ends. Germline CDR1 is SGHTA and CDR2 is FQGTGA. The CDR3 is 14 amino acids. The CDR3 bases are TGTGCCAGCAGTTTACGCGGTACTAGCGATACGCAGTATTTT. This encodes CASSLRGTSDTQYF.

The rearrangement joins TRBV9 to TRBJ2-5; no clear D. Trimming pared 4 bases from V and 4 bases from J, leaving 5 bases between. CDR3 length: 11 residues. Germline assignment: CDR1 SGDLS and CDR2 YYNGEE. The CDR3 DNA reads as TGTGCCAGCAGCTCGAGAGAGACCCAGTACTTC. It yields the protein CASSSRETQYF.

The J gene is TRBJ2-2, the V gene TRBV5-4; 8 bases are a match to TRBD2. This CDR3 is 17 amino acids long. In germline, CDR1 is SGHNT, CDR2 YYREEE (reference sequence). Losses at the gene ends were 4 bases for V and 1 base for J; bases not matched to a gene: 9. CDR3 nucleotide sequence: TGTGCCAGCAGCCCCTTAAGCGGGGGCCGGAACACCGGGGAGCTGTTTTTT. It encodes CASSPLSGGRNTGELFF.

The rearrangement joins TRBV5-6 to TRBJ2-7; tentatively, D is TRBD2 (6 bases). The CDR3 is 15 amino acids. V was cut by 4 bases and J by 0 bases, with 14 bases left in between. CDR1 and CDR2 (germline): SGHDT, YYEEEE. The CDR3 coding sequence is TGTGCCAGCAGCCCCCCGGCGGGGTTCTCCTACGAGCAGTACTTC. Its protein product is CASSPPAGFSYEQYF.

The chain uses TRBV24-1 and TRBJ1-5; D is perhaps TRBD1 (6 bases). The CDR3 contains 14 residues. The germline CDR1 and CDR2 sequences are KGHDR and SFDVKD. V lost 5 bases and J lost 6, with 13 bases in between. The CDR3, as DNA: TGTGCCACCAGTGGTTCTGGGGGCATTCAGCCCCAGCATTTT. It encodes CATSGSGGIQPQHF.